A single sample gave rise to the 27 T cell receptor beta chains below, sequenced in a study of breast tumors, draining lymph nodes, adjacent tissues. Using its own MiXCR run on the multiplex PCR reads, TCRdb lists one record per CDR3 protein. The table lists about 180,000 distinct CDR3 sequences, roughly 30% of them singletons. Axillary draining lymph nodes of breast cancer patients supplied the node samples. Material: axillary lymph node tissue. All receptors come from a female donor with breast cancer. Some clones in this sample may be carry-over from other donors' samples.

V and J are TRBV6-5 and TRBJ2-1; D ambiguous. The CDR3 length is 12 residues. The germline V gene encodes CDR1 MNHEY and CDR2 SVGAGI. V lost 8 bases and J 8 bases, leaving 13 bases between the germline ends. The CDR3 is CASCTRADEQFF. CDR3 coding DNA: TGTGCCAGCTGTACCCGGGCCGATGAGCAGTTCTTC.

In its sample, this clonotype was seen a few times. V is TRBV18 and J is TRBJ1-3; D gene uncertain. The V end was cut by 2 bases, the J end by 4 bases, with 15 bases between. Germline V CDR1 and CDR2: KGHSH, LQKENI. CDR3 length: 16 residues. The CDR3 nucleotides read TGTGCCAGCTCACCAACACAAGGGCCACGAGGAAACACCATATATTTT. Translation gives CASSPTQGPRGNTIYF. Together with reference TRBV18 and TRBJ1-3, the CDR3 gives the full variable domain: NAGVMQNPRHLVRRRGQEARLRCSPMKGHSHVYWYRQLPEEGLKFMVYLQKENIIDESGMPKERFSAEFPKEGPSILRIQQVVRGDSAAYFCASSPTQGPRGNTIYFGEGSWLTVV.

This clonotype was seen repeatedly, ten times or more. The chain links TRBV4-2 to TRBJ2-3; 7 nucleotides match TRBD2. V was pared by 1 base and J by 5 bases, with 3 bases of the junction left unmatched. This CDR3 region has 14 residues. The V gene's germline CDR1 is LGHNA and CDR2 YNFKEQ. For the CDR3, the DNA is TGTGCCAGCAGCCAAGCCTCGGGGGGAGATACGCAGTATTTT. The encoded protein is CASSQASGGDTQYF.

In its sample, this clonotype was seen many times. The chain employs TRBV10-3 and TRBJ1-3; 9 bases match TRBD1. The trim removed 6 bases at V and 1 base at J, leaving 7 bases unmatched. Germline V lookup: CDR1 ENHRY, CDR2 SYGVKD. CDR3 length: 16 residues. The CDR3 region is CAISLGQGGSGNTIYF. The CDR3, as DNA: TGTGCCATCAGCCTGGGACAGGGAGGGTCTGGAAACACCATATATTTT.

The chain couples TRBV10-3 to TRBJ1-6, with TRBD1 matching 8 bases. After removal of 6 bases from V and 4 bases from J, the junction contained 8 bases not matched to a gene. This CDR3 region has 16 residues. Per the germline V gene, CDR1 is ENHRY and CDR2 is SYGVKD. The CDR3 DNA is TGTGCCATCAGCCTGGACAGGGACGGATATAATTCACCCCTCCACTTT. It yields the protein CAISLDRDGYNSPLHF.

This clonotype showed up many times. The V gene is TRBV25-1, the J gene TRBJ2-2, with D tentatively TRBD2 (6 bases). The CDR3 runs to 12 residues. V dropped 8 bases and J dropped 3 bases, with 7 bases sitting between them. Germline V lookup: CDR1 MGHDK, CDR2 SYGVNS. The CDR3 here is CASGRYTGELFF. The DNA of the CDR3 is TGTGCCAGCGGGAGGTACACCGGGGAGCTGTTTTTT.

This clonotype was seen a single time. The V gene is TRBV9, the J gene TRBJ2-7, with a possible D match to TRBD2 (5 bases). The CDR3 spans 14 residues. The germline V and J ends were trimmed by 6 bases and 0 bases, with 13 bases remaining between them. Germline V CDR1 and CDR2: SGDLS, YYNGEE. The CDR3 loop reads CASNAGGTSYEQYF. The CDR3 DNA reads TGTGCCAGCAACGCGGGTGGCACCTCCTACGAGCAGTACTTC.

The J gene is TRBJ2-7, the V gene TRBV6-2 or TRBV6-3; weak D call: TRBD2 (5 bases). Germline loops: CDR1 MNHEY, CDR2 SVGEGT. This CDR3 contains 15 residues. V was trimmed by 6 bases and J by 7 bases, leaving 22 bases between them. The CDR3 DNA is TGTGCCAGCAGACCCCCCGGGCCCCATAGCGTTGAGCAGTACTTC. Residues: CASRPPGPHSVEQYF.

At least ten counts were recorded for this clonotype. This chain links TRBV19 with TRBJ2-2; 10 bases fit TRBD2. CDR1 and CDR2 (germline): LNHDA, SQIVND (reference sequence). The CDR3 is made up of 17 amino acids. Unmatched junction bases numbered 11, after V lost 7 bases and J lost 3 bases. The CDR3 loop reads CASTQREGWGDTGELFF. The CDR3, as DNA: TGTGCCAGTACGCAGCGGGAGGGCTGGGGGGACACCGGGGAGCTGTTTTTT.

This clonotype was counted ten times or more. CDR3 DNA: TGTGCCAGCAGGTCCCCTCCGGGACGGAATAATGAAAAACTGTTTTTT. Residues: CASRSPPGRNNEKLFF. The J gene is TRBJ1-4, the V gene TRBV5-8, with a tentative D call TRBD1 (5 bases). The CDR3 is 16 amino acids. Germline CDR1 is SGHTS and CDR2 is YDEGEE. V was shortened by 5 bases and J by 4 bases, with 18 bases between the two germline ends.

The chain is built from TRBV19 and TRBJ2-7, with D possibly TRBD2 on 6 matching bases. Germline CDR1 LNHDA, CDR2 SQIVND (reference sequence). This CDR3 is built from 15 residues. V lost 7 bases and J 3 bases, leaving 19 bases between the germline ends. The CDR3: CASTPRIGSLYEQYF. In nucleotides, the CDR3 is TGTGCCAGTACTCCCCGGATCGGGAGCCTCTACGAGCAGTACTTC.

This clonotype showed up many times. The rearrangement uses TRBV6-5 and TRBJ1-2; no firm D call. V was trimmed by 10 bases and J by 1 base, leaving 10 bases between them. CDR3 size: 12 residues. Germline V gene sequence: CDR1 MNHEY, CDR2 SVGAGI. CDR3: CATLKDNYGYTF. The CDR3 region has the DNA TGTGCCACGCTCAAGGATAACTATGGCTACACCTTC.

The V call is TRBV20-1, the J call TRBJ2-5, with 7 bases identical to TRBD1. Germline V gene data show CDR1 as DFQATT and CDR2 as SNEGSKA (reference sequence). The CDR3 sequence is 15 residues long. Trimming cost V 5 bases and J 9 bases; bases outside gene matches: 18. CDR3 DNA sequence: TGCAGTGCTCACCGAGGACAGGCTTCTAATCAGCCCCAGTACTTC. This translates into CSAHRGQASNQPQYF.

This clonotype appeared many times. The genes are TRBV2 and TRBJ2-2; D may be TRBD2 (6 bases). The V and J ends lost 6 bases and 2 bases respectively, with 13 bases between them. CDR1 is SNHLY, CDR2 FYNNEI, per germline. CDR3 length equals 15 residues. The CDR3 is CASSRAGGNTGELFF. For the CDR3, the DNA is TGTGCCAGCAGCCGCGCCGGGGGTAACACCGGGGAGCTGTTTTTT.

V gene TRBV6-5 combines with J gene TRBJ2-1; perhaps D is TRBD1 or TRBD2 (6 bases each). The CDR3 extends over 16 amino acids. In germline, CDR1 is MNHEY, CDR2 SVGAGI. The ends were cut back, 3 bases at V and 3 bases at J, with 15 bases in the middle. CDR3 residues: CASSYGGTQIYNEQFF. CDR3 DNA sequence: TGTGCCAGCAGTTATGGCGGGACACAAATCTACAATGAGCAGTTCTTC.

The chain recombines TRBV6-2 or TRBV6-3 with TRBJ2-7; D unresolved. CDR1 and CDR2 from the germline V gene are MNHEY and SVGEGT. This CDR3 spans 12 amino acids. V lost 5 bases, J lost 8 bases, and 13 bases lay in between. The CDR3 sequence is CASSRPRSKQYF. The CDR3 nucleotides read TGTGCCAGCAGTCGCCCCCGGAGTAAGCAGTACTTC.

As for this clonotype: This may arise from a read error, as a much more abundant clone is one base away. This sequence joins TRBV29-1 and TRBJ2-4; D perhaps matches TRBD2 (7 bases). The V end was cut by 5 bases, the J end by 11 bases, with 16 bases between. CDR1 and CDR2 from the germline V gene are SQVTM and ANQGSEA. The CDR3 has 12 residues. The CDR3: CSVHRGADLQYF. CDR3 in DNA: TGCAGCGTTCATCGGGGGGCGGATCTTCAGTACTTC. Filled out from reference TRBV29-1 and TRBJ2-4, the complete variable domain reads SAVISQKPSRDICQRGTSLTIQCQVDSQVTMMFWYRQQPGQSLTLIATANQGSEATYESGFVIDKFPISRPNLTFSTLTVSNMSPEDSSIYLCSVHRGADLQYFGAGTRLSVL.

This clonotype was recorded at least ten times. The chain carries TRBV12-3 or TRBV12-4 and TRBJ2-7; tentative D call: TRBD2 (6 bases). The CDR3 runs 15 residues. V was trimmed by 1 base and J by 3 bases, leaving 13 bases between them. DNA of the CDR3: TGTGCCAGCAGTTTAGGGCGGAGGGCGCTCTACGAGCAGTACTTC. Protein: CASSLGRRALYEQYF.

This clonotype was detected many times. This chain links TRBV10-3 with TRBJ2-5; 9 bases are a match to TRBD2. V shed 0 bases and J 5 bases; nucleotides not matched to a gene: 10. Per the germline V gene, CDR1 is ENHRY and CDR2 is SYGVKD. There are 17 residues in the CDR3. The CDR3 DNA is TGTGCCATCAGTGAGTCGTTCGGCGGGAGGGCCCGGGAGACCCAGTACTTC. It translates to CAISESFGGRARETQYF.

As concerns this clonotype: A much larger clone sits a single nucleotide away, making a read error possible. This sequence joins TRBV4-2 and TRBJ2-5, with D perhaps TRBD2 (6 bases). V dropped 6 bases and J dropped 1 base, with 21 bases sitting between them. The CDR3 spans 17 residues. From germline, CDR1 is LGHNA and CDR2 YNFKEQ. The CDR3 loop reads CASRQTLLGGFQETQYF. CDR3 nucleotide sequence: TGTGCCAGCAGGCAAACACTCCTCGGGGGTTTCCAAGAGACCCAGTACTTC.

This clonotype was seen many times. The gene calls are TRBV10-3 and TRBJ2-7; TRBD2 matches at 10 bases. This CDR3 contains 14 residues. With 10 bases clipped from V and 1 base from J, the junction kept 7 bases outside the gene matches. Germline V CDR1 and CDR2: ENHRY, SYGVKD. The chain's CDR3 is CATESTSGSYEQYF. In nucleotides, the CDR3 is TGTGCCACCGAATCGACTAGCGGGTCCTACGAGCAGTACTTC.

In regard to this clonotype: A read error is possible here, since a much larger clone lies one base away. The CDR3 DNA sequence: TGCAGTGCTACCCCCCCGGGAGCGTCTGCAAACACCATATATTTT. It encodes CSATPPGASANTIYF. The chain is built from TRBV20-1 and TRBJ1-3; D call uncertain. Germline loops: CDR1 DFQATT, CDR2 SNEGSKA (reference sequence). The CDR3 runs 15 residues.

This clonotype was observed a handful of times. This sequence joins TRBV6-2 or TRBV6-3 and TRBJ2-3; D unclear. V was clipped by 2 bases and J by 5 bases, with 20 bases between them. Germline V gives CDR1 MNHEY, CDR2 SVGEGT. CDR3 length: 17 residues. CDR3 nucleotides: TGTGCCAGCAGTTACCCCTTGGCGGCACACAGAAGAGATACGCAGTATTTT. It translates to CASSYPLAAHRRDTQYF.

At least ten counts were recorded for this clonotype. CDR3 in amino acids: CASTSGEFTPLHF. The CDR3 nucleotides read TGTGCCAGTACCTCCGGGGAATTTACACCCCTCCACTTT. V and J are TRBV27 and TRBJ1-6; D unclear. The CDR3 length is 13 residues. Germline V lookup: CDR1 MNHEY, CDR2 SMNVEV (reference sequence). Trimming shortened V by 9 bases and J by 11 bases, and 17 bases separated the two germline ends.

The chain is built from TRBV3-1 and TRBJ2-2; 7 positions match TRBD1. Looked up from germline, CDR1 is LGHDT and CDR2 is YNNKEL (reference sequence). After removal of 6 bases from V and 7 bases from J, the junction contained 8 bases not matched to a gene. CDR3 size: 14 residues. The DNA of the CDR3 is TGTGCCAGCAGTCTACAGGGGTCCAGCGGGGAGCTGTTTTTT. It yields the protein CASSLQGSSGELFF.

This clonotype was found many times. The CDR3 loop reads CASSEWSGGETQYF. The CDR3 region has the DNA TGTGCCAGCAGTGAATGGTCAGGCGGCGAGACCCAGTACTTC. The chain uses TRBV25-1 and TRBJ2-5; D uncertain. V shed 1 base and J shed 5 bases, with 11 bases lying between them. CDR3 length equals 14 residues. Germline values: CDR1 MGHDK, CDR2 SYGVNS.

This clonotype was counted many times. The J gene is TRBJ2-1, the V gene TRBV7-9; TRBD2 might be the D (6 bases). The CDR3 loop spans 15 amino acids. Germline V CDR1 and CDR2: SEHNR, FQNEAQ (reference sequence). V was pared by 5 bases and J by 1 base, with 12 bases between. The CDR3 reads CASSPWAGSYNEQFF. CDR3 nucleotide sequence: TGTGCCAGCAGCCCCTGGGCGGGGTCCTACAATGAGCAGTTCTTC.